The rows below give T cell receptor beta chains drawn from one sample of a study of control samples from healthy donors and cancer patients. This table comes from immunoSEQ multiplex PCR, and its TCRdb copy is limited to in-frame clones, with some not included. This repertoire shows 150,000 or so clones, around 88% found once; its top ten account for over 4%. The sample consisted of blood. Every receptor here comes from a woman aged 25-40 years in good health. Both conserved end residues are trimmed from each CDR3.

v_call	j_call	cdr3_aa
TRBV14	TRBJ2-7	ASSQSGHEQY
TRBV7-6	TRBJ1-1	ASSPIGDPEAF
TRBV1	TRBJ2-7	TSSQPTSGCSYEQY
TRBV2	TRBJ2-2	ASSGGELF
TRBV14	TRBJ1-5	ASSQVRGQPQH
TRBV10-3	TRBJ1-2	AISRSGDYGYT
TRBV19	TRBJ1-5	ASMEARNQPQH
TRBV5-1	TRBJ1-2	ASSLEGRSNYGYT
TRBV2	TRBJ2-2	ASSELRELF
TRBV6-5	TRBJ1-1	ASTKEGLGRAF
TRBV2	TRBJ2-3	ANTGVSTDTQY
TRBV2	TRBJ1-5	ASSGGLMNQPQH
TRBV3-1/TRBV3-2	TRBJ1-1	ASSQEPGNTEAF
TRBV3-1/TRBV3-2	TRBJ2-5	ASSQGLAEETQY
TRBV29-1	TRBJ1-1	SALASHRGNTEAF
TRBV30	TRBJ1-3	AWDRRSGNTIY
TRBV4-1	TRBJ2-5	ASSQVLAIGASETQY
TRBV7-8	TRBJ1-6	ASSPRGSGNSPLH
TRBV19	TRBJ1-1	ASSGSPGEAF
TRBV7-9	TRBJ1-1	ASSLARRRGKGSDTEAF
TRBV19	TRBJ1-3	ASTFSTYSGNTIY
TRBV7-9	TRBJ2-2	ASRAGHINTGELF
TRBV5-1	TRBJ2-1	ASSPHTSGRAHEQF
TRBV2	TRBJ2-5	ASSGRGGNERETQY
TRBV6-5	TRBJ1-2	ASKHREHYGYT
TRBV6-5	TRBJ1-4	ASGGTANEKLF
TRBV12-3/TRBV12-4	TRBJ1-4	ASTGAGEKLF
TRBV5-1	TRBJ2-2	ASSLDRPNTGELF
TRBV2	TRBJ2-7	ASGTLTDEQY
TRBV6-5	TRBJ1-2	ASRPGTGSGYGYT